The T cell receptor (beta chain) under discussion was sequenced for a study of metastatic and nonmetastatic thyroid tumors. In its sample, this clone was seen a few times. Thyroid surgery was performed in patients who had received no treatment beforehand. V was pared by 2 bases and J by 5 bases, with 12 bases between. The CDR3 extends over 14 amino acids. TCRdb re-called the PCR reads with MiXCR. The table records around 13,000 clones, 21% of them present only once. The V and J genes are TRBV6-7 and TRBJ2-5; TRBD1 might be the D (5 bases). Being an ORF, TRBV6-7 has a function that is uncertain. The sequence came from a female donor with papillary thyroid cancer or a benign thyroid nodule (not recorded which). Some clones in this sample may be carry-over from other donors' samples. The sequencing sample was made of adjacent normal tissue. The CDR3 DNA reads TGTGCCAGCAGTTACAGGCAGGGAAGGGAGACCCAGTACTTC. Translated, it gives CASSYRQGRETQYF.